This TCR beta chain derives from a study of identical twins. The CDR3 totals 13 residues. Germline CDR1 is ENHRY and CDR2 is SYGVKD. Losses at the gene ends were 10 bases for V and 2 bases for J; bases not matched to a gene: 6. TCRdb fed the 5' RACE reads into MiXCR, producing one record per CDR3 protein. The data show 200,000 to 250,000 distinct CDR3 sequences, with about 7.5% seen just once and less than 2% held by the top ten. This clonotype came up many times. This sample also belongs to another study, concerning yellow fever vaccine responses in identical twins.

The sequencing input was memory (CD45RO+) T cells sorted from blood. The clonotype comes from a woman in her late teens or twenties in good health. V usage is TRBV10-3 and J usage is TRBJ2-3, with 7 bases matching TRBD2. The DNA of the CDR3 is TGTGCCACCGTGGGGGGGTACACAGATACGCAGTATTTT. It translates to CATVGGYTDTQYF.